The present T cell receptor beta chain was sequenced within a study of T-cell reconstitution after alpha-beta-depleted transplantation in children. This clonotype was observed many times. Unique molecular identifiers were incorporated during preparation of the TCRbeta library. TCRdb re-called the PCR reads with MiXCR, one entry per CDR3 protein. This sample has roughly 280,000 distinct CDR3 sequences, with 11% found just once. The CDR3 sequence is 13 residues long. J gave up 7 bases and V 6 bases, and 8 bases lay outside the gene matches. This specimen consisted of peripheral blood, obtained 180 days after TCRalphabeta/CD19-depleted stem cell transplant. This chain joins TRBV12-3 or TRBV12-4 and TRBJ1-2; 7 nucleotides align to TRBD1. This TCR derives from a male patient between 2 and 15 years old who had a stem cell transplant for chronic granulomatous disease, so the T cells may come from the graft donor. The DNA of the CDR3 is TGTGCCAGCAGCGCCCGACAGGGCGGTGGCTACACCTTC. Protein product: CASSARQGGGYTF.